This TCR beta chain derives from a study of regulatory T cells in long-lasting Graves disease. Study summary: It was over 5 years of antithyroid drugs, with positive TSH receptor antibodies, that meant persistent Graves' disease.

Sample time point: persistent/refractory GD, antithyroid drugs over 5 years with positive TRAb. Following extraction of RNA from PBMCs, that RNA was used to make the TCR library. The CDR3 runs to 15 residues. The junction had 5 bases not matched to a gene; V was cut back by 5 bases and J by 0 bases. CDR1 is SGHAT, CDR2 FQNNGV, per germline. For TCR beta, libraries came from iRepertoire HTBI primers and Arm-PCR of CDR3 regions. In TCRdb, the multiplex PCR reads were re-called with MiXCR into one record per CDR3 protein. The profile shows about 310,000 distinct CDR3 sequences, 20% to 25% of them singletons. This clonotype was seen a handful of times. As yet, its antigen is unknown. Study-wide results and caveats: The study found persistent patients shared more public clonotypes (roughly 2,500) than new patients (just over 950). There were preferences for TRBV28, TRBJ1-2 and TRBJ2-5 in persistent disease. TCR diversity was lower in persistent Graves' patients than in newly diagnosed ones.

The chain has TRBV11-2 and TRBJ1-1, with 8 bases that match TRBD1. This sequence originates from a female donor with Graves disease. Sequencing was performed on peripheral blood mononuclear cells (PBMCs), taken when the disease was refractory, from a patient treated with antithyroid drugs. In DNA, the CDR3 is TGTGCCAGCAGCGGCCGACAGGGGATGAACACTGAAGCTTTCTTT. This translates into CASSGRQGMNTEAFF.